This TCR beta chain was recovered during a study of T cells in Graves' hyperthyroidism and ophthalmopathy. Study-level points and caveats: Among thyroid clonotypes expanded above 0.001, most also appeared in blood. Ophthalmopathy was separated from stable hyperthyroidism by a 13 V-J model.

Amplification targeted TCR beta CDR3 regions from RNA transcripts. TCR CDR3 underwent first-round RT-PCR with the HTBI primer set. TCRdb independently ran MiXCR on the multiplex PCR reads; one entry per CDR3 protein. This sample has approximately 640,000 distinct CDR3 sequences, with just under 45% found just once. The CDR3 loop spans 16 amino acids. Trimming took 0 bases from V and 2 from J, leaving 16 bases between them. Germline values: CDR1 SQVTM, CDR2 ANQGSEA. Diagnostic decisions used clinical symptoms, serum thyroxine and TRAb, thyroid ultrasound and orbital computed tomography. With respect to this clonotype: What it binds is unknown.

The J gene is TRBJ1-1, the V gene TRBV29-1, with D possibly being TRBD1 (5 bases). What was sequenced was peripheral blood or thyroid tissue (not recorded which). This receptor was taken from an adult man with Graves' disease, either hyperthyroidism or ophthalmopathy (not recorded which). The CDR3 reads CSVEDWRGGGNTEAFF. CDR3 DNA sequence: TGCAGCGTTGAAGATTGGCGGGGGGGAGGAAACACTGAAGCTTTCTTT.